This entry lists 5 T cell receptor beta chains sequenced from one sample in a study of T cell responses to AZD1222 COVID-19 vaccine. The assay was immunoSEQ multiplex PCR, and TCRdb's table has in-frame clones only and misses some. The sample contains 190,000 or so clones, approximately 91% of which appear only once. The material was peripheral blood, obtained 28 days after the second AZD1222 dose. The receptors here all came from an adult who received the AZD1222 COVID-19 vaccine.

The chain recombines TRBV27 with TRBJ1-1, with TRBD1 matching 7 bases. V shed 3 bases, J shed 1 base, and the junction held 2 bases outside the gene matches. Germline loops: CDR1 MNHEY, CDR2 SMNVEV (reference sequence). The CDR3 totals 14 residues. CDR3 nucleotide sequence: TGTGCCAGCAGTTTGGGACAGTGGAACACTGAAGCTTTCTTT. Amino acids: CASSLGQWNTEAFF.

On this clone itself: Other DNA sequences in the same sample also yield this CDR3. This chain links TRBV18 with TRBJ1-1, with a weak D call TRBD1 (6 bases). This CDR3 has 13 residues. Germline lookup yields CDR1 KGHSH and CDR2 LQKENI. Trimming removed 3 bases at V and 1 base at J, with 6 bases between. In DNA form, the CDR3 reads TGTGCCAGCTCACCGGGACAGAACACTGAAGCTTTCTTT. Encoded protein: CASSPGQNTEAFF.

The chain is built from TRBV27 and TRBJ1-1; D unresolved. Between the trimmed V and J ends, which lost 2 bases and 0 bases, there was a span of 4 bases. The CDR3 length is 13 residues. The germline V gene has CDR1 MNHEY and CDR2 SMNVEV (reference sequence). The CDR3 DNA sequence: TGTGCCAGCAGTTTAAGTATGAACACTGAAGCTTTCTTT. It yields the protein CASSLSMNTEAFF.

The chain joins TRBV7-8 to TRBJ2-7, with 12 positions matching TRBD2. In germline, CDR1 is SGHVS, CDR2 FQNEAQ. The CDR3 spans 15 residues. V shed 5 bases, J shed 4 bases, and the junction held 6 bases outside the gene matches. The CDR3 sequence: CASSTRTSGTYEQYF. Written as DNA, the CDR3 is TGTGCCAGCAGCACCAGGACTAGCGGGACGTACGAGCAGTACTTC. The full variable domain, its missing parts supplied by reference TRBV7-8 and TRBJ2-7, is GAGVSQSPRYKVAKRGQDVALRCDPISGHVSLFWYQQALGQGPEFLTYFQNEAQLDKSGLPSDRFFAERPEGSVSTLKIQRTQQEDSAVYLCASSTRTSGTYEQYFGPGTRLTVT.

The chain couples TRBV29-1 to TRBJ2-1; D uncertain. The CDR3 spans 15 residues. Germline loops: CDR1 SQVTM, CDR2 ANQGSEA. Trimming removed 0 bases at V and 2 bases at J, with 11 bases between. The CDR3 coding sequence is TGCAGCGTTGAAGAGCGGAATACTCCCTACAATGAGCAGTTCTTC. The encoded protein is CSVEERNTPYNEQFF.